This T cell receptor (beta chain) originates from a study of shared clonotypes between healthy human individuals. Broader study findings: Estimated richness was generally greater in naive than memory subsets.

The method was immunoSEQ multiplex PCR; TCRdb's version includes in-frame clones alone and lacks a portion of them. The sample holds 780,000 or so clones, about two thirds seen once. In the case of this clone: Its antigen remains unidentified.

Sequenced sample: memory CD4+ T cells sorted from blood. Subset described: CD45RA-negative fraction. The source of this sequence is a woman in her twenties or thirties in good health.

CDR3 sequence reads: CASSFRHNSPLHF. In DNA, the CDR3 is TGTGCCAGCAGTTTCAGGCATAATTCACCCCTCCACTTT. V gene TRBV27 combines with J gene TRBJ1-6, with D uncertain. This CDR3 contains 13 residues. V lost 3 bases and J lost 5, with 5 bases in between. CDR1 and CDR2 (germline): MNHEY, SMNVEV (reference sequence).